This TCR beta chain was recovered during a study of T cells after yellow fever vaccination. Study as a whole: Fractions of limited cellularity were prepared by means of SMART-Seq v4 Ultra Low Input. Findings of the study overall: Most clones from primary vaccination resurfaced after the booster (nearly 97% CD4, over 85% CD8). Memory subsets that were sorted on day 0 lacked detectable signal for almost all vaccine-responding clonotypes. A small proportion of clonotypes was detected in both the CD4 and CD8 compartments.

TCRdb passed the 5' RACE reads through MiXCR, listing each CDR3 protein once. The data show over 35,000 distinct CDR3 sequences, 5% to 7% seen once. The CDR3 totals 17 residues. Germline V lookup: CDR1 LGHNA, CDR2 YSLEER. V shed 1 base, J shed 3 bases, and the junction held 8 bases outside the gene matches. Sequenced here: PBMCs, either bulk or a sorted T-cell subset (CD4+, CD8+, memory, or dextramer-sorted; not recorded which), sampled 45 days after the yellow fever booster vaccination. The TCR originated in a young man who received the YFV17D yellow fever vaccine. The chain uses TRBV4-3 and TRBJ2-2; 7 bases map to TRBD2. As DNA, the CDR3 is TGCGCCAGCAGCCAAGGGGGGGGGAGGAAGGACACCGGGGAGCTGTTTTTT. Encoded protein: CASSQGGGRKDTGELFF.